This section outlines one TCR beta chain sequence together with its context. The source of the sample is a study of blood T cell repertoires in COVID-19. About the research overall: Samples representing acute and convalescent COVID-19 were sourced from the United States, Italy and Spain. PBMCs, B-cell-depleted T cells, or T cells provided the cDNA or gDNA that made up the material.

CDR3 length: 15 residues. In germline, CDR1 is LGHNA, CDR2 YSLEER. Trimming cost V 4 bases and J 0 bases, with 12 bases left between them. Assay: immunoSEQ multiplex PCR; the TCRdb copy retains only in-frame clones and omits some. The table lists over 50,000 clones, around 84% of them singletons. The rearrangement uses TRBV4-3 and TRBJ1-2; D is ambiguous. Input material: peripheral blood. The TCR was taken from a man between 65 and 85 years old with active COVID-19. The CDR3 nucleotides are TGCGCCAGCAGCCTAGAGCAAAGCTCTAACTATGGCTACACCTTC. It codes for CASSLEQSSNYGYTF.